The rows below give T cell receptor beta chains drawn from one sample of a study of immune evolution from preneoplasia to lung adenocarcinoma. TCRdb's copy holds only in-frame clones and misses some; the assay was immunoSEQ multiplex PCR. The profile shows 23,000 or so clones, roughly 75% of them singletons. Sequencing input: FFPE invasive lung adenocarcinoma tissue. The receptor source for this set is a person between 60 and 70 years old with lung adenocarcinoma. The CDR3 runs from the conserved cysteine through the conserved F or W.

>TRBJ1-4|TRBV5-8
CASSTPTEINEKLFF
>TRBJ1-1|TRBV6-1
CASSEQGENTEAFF
>TRBJ1-3|TRBV28
CASSRRAVAGNTIYF
>TRBJ1-3|TRBV7-3
CASSLLADGAIYF
>TRBJ2-2|TRBV2
CASSKAGYTGELFF
>TRBJ1-5|TRBV28
CASSLGRMNQPQHF
>TRBJ2-2|TRBV14
CASSQDRLNTGELFF
>TRBJ2-7|TRBV29-1
CSVVEGYGHEQYF
>TRBJ1-4|TRBV2
CASTRDFNEKLFF
>TRBJ2-3|TRBV27
CASSLFPTDTQYF
>TRBJ2-3|TRBV28
CASSPAGGRAGDTQYF
>TRBJ1-2|TRBV7-6
CASSPGTGVGYTF
>TRBJ2-3|TRBV18
CASSPTGDTQYF
>TRBJ2-7|TRBV6-6
CASSDRKGGQDEQYF
>TRBJ2-4|TRBV5-6
CASSLLRQIPNIQYF
>TRBJ1-5|TRBV19
CASSRGQIILQPQHF
>TRBJ2-3|TRBV18
CASSRIRDRGDTQYF
>TRBJ2-1|TRBV7-3
CASSEKRSDASEQFF